One T cell receptor (beta chain) is described in this entry. Its antigen is not known. This entry is derived from a study of cytomegalovirus exposure and HLA in healthy donors. Study observations and caveats: In an earlier analysis, about 90% or about 30%: the productive usage of most TCR beta V segments. It was 164 TCR beta chains that were listed as cytomegalovirus-associated. Follow-up analysis found HLA locus-dependent TCR association rates, highest for DRB1 and lowest for HLA-C.

CDR3 length equals 13 residues. Germline lookup yields CDR1 MNHEY and CDR2 SMNVEV (reference sequence). Trimming shortened V by 5 bases and J by 2 bases, and 9 bases separated the two germline ends. The PCR ran on 60 Vbeta and 13 Jbeta primers. The protocol was immunoSEQ multiplex PCR, while the TCRdb copy is restricted to in-frame clones and leaves out a portion. The data hold approximately 95,000 clones, with just under 80% observed a single time. The sequence was obtained from a middle-aged woman in good health and CMV-seropositive. J is TRBJ2-5 and V is TRBV27; D is undetermined. Sequenced material: PBMCs. The CDR3 is CASSPTRQETQYF. The CDR3 nucleotides are TGTGCCAGCAGTCCTACTCGACAAGAGACCCAGTACTTC.